These 27 T cell receptor beta chains were all obtained from the same sample, sequenced in a study of cytomegalovirus exposure and HLA in healthy donors (dated by TCRdb to between 2016 and 2019). Libraries were built with the immunoSEQ multiplex PCR assay. For the multiplex PCR, a mixture combining 60 forward primers for TCR Vbeta segments and 13 reverse primers for TCR Jbeta segments was used. TCRdb took over this immuneACCESS table, retaining in-frame rearrangements with V and J assigned. Such tables are incomplete; in checked studies, under half of the missing clones stem from an unresolved V gene, and the remainder is unexplained. This sample is represented by about 140,000 clones; about 61% of them were singletons. Around 1.8% of the sample rests with the top ten. The sequenced sample was PBMCs. The origin of the receptors is a male donor in good health and CMV-seronegative.

This clone was recorded a few times. The chain carries TRBV7-9 and TRBJ1-3; D uncertain. Germline CDR1 is SEHNR and CDR2 is FQNEAQ (reference sequence). The CDR3 length is 14 residues. Trimming took 3 bases from V and 4 from J, leaving 10 bases between them. The CDR3 DNA reads TGTGCCAGCAGCTTTTTCTCGGGAGGAAACACCATATATTTT. Translation gives CASSFFSGGNTIYF.

Regarding this clone: The junction departs from germline at one end; a sequencing error may be responsible. V and J are TRBV6-5 and TRBJ1-6, with D unclear. The germline gives CDR1 MNHEY, CDR2 SVGAGI. The CDR3 is 13 residues long. This CDR3 is CASSSTQNSPLHF. The CDR3 DNA sequence: TGTGCCAGCAGTTCCACCCAAAATTCACCCCTCCACTTC.

This clone turned up a few times. The chain employs TRBV9 and TRBJ2-2, with 15 bases that match TRBD2. Per germline, CDR1 SGDLS and CDR2 YYNGEE. The CDR3 contains 18 residues. The ends lost 2 bases at V and 3 bases at J; junction bases unmatched: 5. The CDR3: CASSVGTSGGRDTGELFF. CDR3 DNA sequence: TGTGCCAGCAGCGTCGGGACTAGCGGGGGGAGGGACACCGGGGAGCTGTTTTTT.

The chain carries TRBV5-1 and TRBJ2-4, with D tentatively TRBD2 (5 bases). Looked up from germline, CDR1 is SGHRS and CDR2 is YFSETQ. The ends were cut back, 0 bases at V and 9 bases at J, with 16 bases in the middle. The CDR3 loop spans 15 amino acids. DNA for the CDR3: TGCGCCAGCAGCTTGGCCGACAACGGAGAGGGCATTCAGTACTTC. This codes for CASSLADNGEGIQYF.

The chain employs TRBV28 and TRBJ2-7; D may be TRBD1 (6 bases). Germline CDR1 reads MDHEN; CDR2 reads SYDVKM. This CDR3 has 14 residues. The V end lost 6 bases, the J end lost 3 bases, and 15 bases lay between the germline ends. CDR3 protein: CASSPDRLLYEQYF. The CDR3 DNA reads as TGTGCCAGCAGCCCTGACAGGCTCCTCTACGAGCAGTACTTC.

Written as DNA, the CDR3 is TGTGCCAGCAGCAAAACAGGGAGCGGCAATCAGCCCCAGCATTTT. Residues: CASSKTGSGNQPQHF. This rearrangement joins TRBV7-6 to TRBJ1-5; a weak D match, TRBD1 (6 bases). The germline V gene encodes CDR1 SGHVS and CDR2 FNYEAQ. CDR3 size: 15 residues. V lost 5 bases and J 2 bases, leaving 13 bases between the germline ends.

The chain couples TRBV7-3 to TRBJ1-6; tentative D call: TRBD1 (6 bases). The CDR3 extends over 15 amino acids. V lost 5 bases to trimming and J lost 7 bases, with 15 bases between them. Germline V gene lookup returns CDR1 SGHTA and CDR2 FQGTGA. This CDR3 is CASSPQTGANSPLHF. CDR3 in DNA: TGTGCCAGCAGCCCACAGACAGGAGCCAATTCACCCCTCCACTTT. The complete variable domain, with remaining parts taken from reference TRBV7-3 and TRBJ1-6, reads GAGVSQTPSNKVTEKGKYVELRCDPISGHTALYWYRQSLGQGPEFLIYFQGTGAADDSGLPNDRFFAVRPEGSVSTLKIQRTERGDSAVYLCASSPQTGANSPLHFGNGTRLTVT.

V gene TRBV5-1 combines with J gene TRBJ2-1; possible D gene TRBD1, 5 bases. Trimming removed 0 bases from V and 7 bases from J, with 11 bases in between. Germline assignment: CDR1 SGHRS and CDR2 YFSETQ. The CDR3 loop spans 14 amino acids. The CDR3 is CASSLGTGGNEQFF. For the CDR3, the DNA is TGCGCCAGCAGCTTGGGTACAGGTGGGAATGAGCAGTTCTTC.

V and J are TRBV7-8 and TRBJ1-6; the match to TRBD1 covers 9 bases. CDR1 SGHVS and CDR2 FQNEAQ come from the germline V gene. After removal of 4 bases from V and 8 bases from J, the junction contained 18 bases not matched to a gene. The CDR3 is 19 residues long. CDR3 sequence (DNA): TGTGCCAGCAGCTCCGCCGGGACAGGGTTCGGAGGGGGGGATTCACCCCTCCACTTT. Its protein product is CASSSAGTGFGGGDSPLHF. The entire variable domain, with the rest obtained from reference TRBV7-8 and TRBJ1-6, is as follows: GAGVSQSPRYKVAKRGQDVALRCDPISGHVSLFWYQQALGQGPEFLTYFQNEAQLDKSGLPSDRFFAERPEGSVSTLKIQRTQQEDSAVYLCASSSAGTGFGGGDSPLHFGNGTRLTVT.

CDR3 in amino acids: CASTPTGGGETQYF. In DNA form, the CDR3 reads TGTGCCAGCACCCCGACAGGGGGCGGGGAGACCCAGTACTTC. This chain joins TRBV27 and TRBJ2-5, with 10 bases matching TRBD1. J was trimmed by 5 bases and V by 7 bases; bases with no gene match: 7. The length of the CDR3 is 14 residues. Per the germline V gene, CDR1 is MNHEY and CDR2 is SMNVEV (reference sequence).

The chain carries TRBV30 and TRBJ1-5, with no clear D. With 0 bases removed from V and 5 bases from J, the gap between germline ends came to 8 bases. The length of the CDR3 is 13 residues. Germline V lookup: CDR1 GTSNPN, CDR2 SVGIG (reference sequence). The CDR3 sequence: CAWSVSPHQPQHF. DNA of the CDR3: TGTGCCTGGAGTGTGTCTCCCCATCAGCCCCAGCATTTT.

The sample holds a few counts of this clone. The chain employs TRBV7-9 and TRBJ2-3, with 9 bases fitting TRBD2. This CDR3 has 16 residues. The V and J ends lost 3 bases and 2 bases, in that order; junction bases with no gene match: 6. CDR1 SEHNR and CDR2 FQNEAQ come from the germline V gene (reference sequence). The CDR3 region is CASSFETSGNTDTQYF. The CDR3 region has the DNA TGTGCCAGCAGCTTTGAGACTAGCGGAAACACAGATACGCAGTATTTT.

This clone turned up a few times. This chain uses TRBV5-1 with TRBJ1-6; 8 positions match TRBD1. Germline CDR1 is SGHRS and CDR2 is YFSETQ. CDR3 length equals 18 residues. V shed 5 bases and J 0 bases; nucleotides not matched to a gene: 10. CDR3 loop: CASSYWGQDSSYNSPLHF. CDR3 DNA: TGCGCCAGCAGTTATTGGGGACAGGACAGCTCCTATAATTCACCCCTCCACTTT.

The gene calls are TRBV9 and TRBJ2-1; TRBD2 aligns across 8 bases. The CDR3 covers 18 residues. From germline, CDR1 is SGDLS and CDR2 YYNGEE. J gave up 1 base and V 4 bases, and 13 bases lay outside the gene matches. CDR3: CASSYRLSRGGSYNEQFF. The CDR3 bases are TGTGCCAGCAGCTATAGGTTATCTCGCGGGGGGTCCTACAATGAGCAGTTCTTC.

A few counts support this clone. J is TRBJ2-3 and V is TRBV7-9; tentatively, D is TRBD1 (6 bases). Germline loops: CDR1 SEHNR, CDR2 FQNEAQ (reference sequence). This CDR3 is 15 amino acids long. Trimming pared 5 bases from V and 3 bases from J, leaving 15 bases between. In DNA form, the CDR3 reads TGTGCCAGCAGCCCCAGGGGTAGCGCGACAGATACGCAGTATTTT. This translates into CASSPRGSATDTQYF.

V usage is TRBV27 and J usage is TRBJ1-2; a weak D match, TRBD1 (5 bases). The V gene lost 5 bases and the J gene lost 4 bases, with 14 bases spanning the gap. The CDR3 sequence is 14 residues long. The germline V gene encodes CDR1 MNHEY and CDR2 SMNVEV (reference sequence). The CDR3 DNA reads as TGTGCCAGCAGTATTAGAGGAGACAGCTATGGCTACACCTTC. It yields the protein CASSIRGDSYGYTF.

This clone has a handful of counts. The chain employs TRBV18 and TRBJ1-6; D remains ambiguous. Germline V gives CDR1 KGHSH, CDR2 LQKENI. Trimming shortened V by 1 base and J by 12 bases, and 10 bases separated the two germline ends. The CDR3 spans 13 residues. The CDR3 is CASSPRAREPLHF. As DNA, the CDR3 is TGTGCCAGCTCACCACGGGCGCGAGAACCCCTCCACTTT.

The rearrangement uses TRBV18 and TRBJ2-5; D is perhaps TRBD2 (5 bases). The germline V and J ends were trimmed by 3 bases and 9 bases, with 8 bases remaining between them. This CDR3 region has 11 residues. The germline V gene encodes CDR1 KGHSH and CDR2 LQKENI. This CDR3 reads CASSPAEAQYF. The CDR3 DNA reads TGTGCCAGCTCACCCGCGGAGGCCCAGTACTTC.

The chain uses TRBV27 and TRBJ2-7, with TRBD1 identical over 10 bases. V was clipped by 6 bases and J by 5 bases; unmatched bases: 10. The CDR3 loop spans 15 amino acids. From germline, CDR1 is MNHEY and CDR2 SMNVEV (reference sequence). Here the CDR3 reads CASSQGTGVVDEQYF. In DNA form, the CDR3 reads TGTGCCAGCAGCCAAGGGACAGGGGTCGTCGACGAGCAGTACTTC.

In regard to this clone: One end of the junction varies from germline; a read error may be responsible. Other DNA sequences in this specimen translate into the identical CDR3. The chain uses TRBV10-3 and TRBJ1-2, with 7 nucleotides matching TRBD1. Germline lookup yields CDR1 ENHRY and CDR2 SYGVKD. The CDR3 has 16 residues. The chain's CDR3 is CAISESGTAINYGYTF. CDR3 nucleotides: TGTGCCATTAGTGAGTCAGGGACAGCTATTAACTATGGCTACACCTTC.

This clone was detected once. This chain joins TRBV23-1 and TRBJ2-3, with D uncertain. TRBV23-1 is an ORF; its function is uncertain. V was pared by 1 base and J by 12 bases, with 14 bases between. The CDR3 extends over 13 amino acids. In nucleotides, the CDR3 is TGCGCCAGCAGTCAATTTTCACTTTTCCTCCAGTATTTT. Translating gives CASSQFSLFLQYF.

The chain recombines TRBV21-1 with TRBJ1-2; TRBD1 is the table's D call, not checked against the DNA. TRBV21-1 has pseudogene status. The CDR3 covers 13 residues. This CDR3 reads CASSGRASYGYTF. In DNA, the CDR3 is TGTGCCAGCTCGGGCAGGGCCTCGTATGGCTACACCTTC.

This sequence joins TRBV10-1 and TRBJ2-3; 10 bases line up with TRBD2. The CDR3 loop spans 16 amino acids. Germline V gives CDR1 WNHNN, CDR2 SYGVQD (reference sequence). J was trimmed by 4 bases and V by 11 bases; bases with no gene match: 15. CDR3 region: CARLSGGARSADTQYF. CDR3 coding DNA: TGCGCCCGCCTCAGCGGGGGGGCAAGGTCCGCAGATACGCAGTATTTT.

The chain joins TRBV18 to TRBJ2-1; D perhaps matches TRBD2 (6 bases). The CDR3 is 15 residues long. The V end lost 0 bases, the J end lost 5 bases, and 11 bases lay between the germline ends. The germline CDR1 and CDR2 sequences are KGHSH and LQKENI. The CDR3 DNA reads as TGTGCCAGCTCACCACCGACGGGGGAACACAATGAGCAGTTCTTC. It specifies CASSPPTGEHNEQFF.

The chain combines TRBV5-8 with TRBJ2-5; no definite D call. Trimming removed 0 bases from V and 3 bases from J, with 9 bases in between. CDR1 is SGHTS and CDR2 is YDEGEE in the germline V gene. The CDR3 is 14 amino acids. CDR3 sequence (DNA): TGTGCCAGCAGCTTGGCTTACTCGGAAGAGACCCAGTACTTC. Amino acids: CASSLAYSEETQYF.

The V and J genes are TRBV5-6 and TRBJ2-5, with 11 nucleotides matching TRBD1. Trimming took 5 bases from V and 6 from J; bases not matched to a gene: 9. CDR3 length: 15 residues. Looked up from germline, CDR1 is SGHDT and CDR2 is YYEEEE. CDR3 in DNA: TGTGCCAGCAGTCAGCCCGGGACAGGGGGAAAGACCCAGTACTTC. Translated, it gives CASSQPGTGGKTQYF.

This clone has just a few counts. This chain links TRBV7-2 with TRBJ2-5; TRBD2 matches 7 bases. The CDR3 is 15 amino acids. V gave up 4 bases and J gave up 5 bases; unmatched junction bases: 10. The germline CDR1 and CDR2 sequences are SGHTA and FQGNSA. As DNA, the CDR3 is TGTGCCAGCAGCTACGCGGGGGACCCTGGGGAGACCCAGTACTTC. Amino acids: CASSYAGDPGETQYF. Full variable domain (rest looked up from reference TRBV7-2 and TRBJ2-5): GAGVSQSPSNKVTEKGKDVELRCDPISGHTALYWYRQSLGQGLEFLIYFQGNSAPDKSGLPSDRFSAERTGGSVSTLTIQRTQQEDSAVYLCASSYAGDPGETQYFGPGTRLLVL.